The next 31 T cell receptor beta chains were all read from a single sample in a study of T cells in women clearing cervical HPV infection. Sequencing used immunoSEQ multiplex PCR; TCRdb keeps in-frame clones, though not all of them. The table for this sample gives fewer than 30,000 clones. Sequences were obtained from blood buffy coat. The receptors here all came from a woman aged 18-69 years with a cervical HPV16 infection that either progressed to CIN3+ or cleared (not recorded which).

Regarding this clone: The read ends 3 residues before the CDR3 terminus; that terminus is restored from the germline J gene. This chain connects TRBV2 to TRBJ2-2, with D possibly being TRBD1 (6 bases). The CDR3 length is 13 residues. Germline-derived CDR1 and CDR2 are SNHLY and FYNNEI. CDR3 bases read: TGTGCCAGCAGTGGGGGGCTGTATGAAAAG. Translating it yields CASSGGLYEK. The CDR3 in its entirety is CASSGGLYEKLFF.

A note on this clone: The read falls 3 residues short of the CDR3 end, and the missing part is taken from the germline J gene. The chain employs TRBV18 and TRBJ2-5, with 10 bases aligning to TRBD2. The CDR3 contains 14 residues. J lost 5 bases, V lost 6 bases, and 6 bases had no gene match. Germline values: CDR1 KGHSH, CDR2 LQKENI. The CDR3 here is CASSLSGGHETQYF. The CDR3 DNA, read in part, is TGTGCCAGCTCGCTTAGCGGGGGGCACGAGACC.

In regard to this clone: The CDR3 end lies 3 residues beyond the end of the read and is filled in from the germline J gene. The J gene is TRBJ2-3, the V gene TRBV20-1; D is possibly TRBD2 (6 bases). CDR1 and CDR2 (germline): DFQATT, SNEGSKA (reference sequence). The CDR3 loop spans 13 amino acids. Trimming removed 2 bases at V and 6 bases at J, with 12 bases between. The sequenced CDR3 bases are TGCAGTGCTAGATTGGGGGGTGTGGATACG. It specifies CSARLGGVDT. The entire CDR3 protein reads CSARLGGVDTQYF.

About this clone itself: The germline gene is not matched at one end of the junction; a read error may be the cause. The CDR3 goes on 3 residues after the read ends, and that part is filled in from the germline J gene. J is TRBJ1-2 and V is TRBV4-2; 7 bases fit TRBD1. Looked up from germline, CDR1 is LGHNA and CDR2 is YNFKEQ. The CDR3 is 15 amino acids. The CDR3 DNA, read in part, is TGCGCCAGCAGCCAAGATTCTAGACAGGGCCATGGC. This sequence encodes CASSQDSRQGHG. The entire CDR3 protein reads CASSQDSRQGHGYTF.

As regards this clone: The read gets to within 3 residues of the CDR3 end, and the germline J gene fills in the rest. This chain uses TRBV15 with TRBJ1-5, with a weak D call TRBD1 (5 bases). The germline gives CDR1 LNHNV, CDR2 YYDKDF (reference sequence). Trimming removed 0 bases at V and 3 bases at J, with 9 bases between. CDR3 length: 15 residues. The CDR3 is CATSREGPINQPQHF. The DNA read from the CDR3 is TGTGCCACCAGCAGAGAGGGGCCGATCAATCAGCCC.

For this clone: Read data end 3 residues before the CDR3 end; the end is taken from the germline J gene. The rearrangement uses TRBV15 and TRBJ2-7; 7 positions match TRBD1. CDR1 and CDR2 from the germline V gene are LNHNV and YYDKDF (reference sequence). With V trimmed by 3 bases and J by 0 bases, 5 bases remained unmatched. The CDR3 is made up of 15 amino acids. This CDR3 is CATSRPRDSSYEQYF. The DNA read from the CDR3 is TGTGCCACCAGCAGGCCCCGGGACAGCTCCTACGAG.

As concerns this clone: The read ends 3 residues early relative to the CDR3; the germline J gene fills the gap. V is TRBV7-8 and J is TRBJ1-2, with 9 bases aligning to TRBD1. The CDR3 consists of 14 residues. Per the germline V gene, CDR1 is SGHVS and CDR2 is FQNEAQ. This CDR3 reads CASSYRTGVHDYTF. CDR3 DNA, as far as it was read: TGTGCCAGCAGCTACCGGACAGGGGTTCACGAC.

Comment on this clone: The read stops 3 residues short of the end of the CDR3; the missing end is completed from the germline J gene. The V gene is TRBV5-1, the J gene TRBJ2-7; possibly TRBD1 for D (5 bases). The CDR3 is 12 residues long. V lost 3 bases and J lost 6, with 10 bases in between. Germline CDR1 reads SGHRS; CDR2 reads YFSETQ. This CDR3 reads CASSSAGFEQYF. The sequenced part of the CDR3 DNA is TGCGCCAGCAGCTCGGCAGGGTTCGAG.

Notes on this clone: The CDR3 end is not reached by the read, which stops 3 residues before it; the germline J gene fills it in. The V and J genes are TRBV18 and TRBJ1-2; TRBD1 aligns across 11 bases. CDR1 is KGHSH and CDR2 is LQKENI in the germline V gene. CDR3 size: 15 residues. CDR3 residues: CASSRDRGAYNDYTF. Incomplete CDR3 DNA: TGTGCCAGCTCACGGGACAGGGGGGCCTACAATGAC. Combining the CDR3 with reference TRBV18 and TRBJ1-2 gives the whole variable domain NAGVMQNPRHLVRRRGQEARLRCSPMKGHSHVYWYRQLPEEGLKFMVYLQKENIIDESGMPKERFSAEFPKEGPSILRIQQVVRGDSAAYFCASSRDRGAYNDYTFGSGTRLTVV.

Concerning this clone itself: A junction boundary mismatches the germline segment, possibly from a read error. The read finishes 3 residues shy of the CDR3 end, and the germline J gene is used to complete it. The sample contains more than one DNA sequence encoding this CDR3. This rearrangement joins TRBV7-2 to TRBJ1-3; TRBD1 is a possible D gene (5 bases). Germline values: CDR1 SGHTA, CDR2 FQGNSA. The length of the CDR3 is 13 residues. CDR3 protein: CASRAAGDNTIYF. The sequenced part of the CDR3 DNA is TGTGCCAGCCGCGCGGCGGGGGATAACACT.

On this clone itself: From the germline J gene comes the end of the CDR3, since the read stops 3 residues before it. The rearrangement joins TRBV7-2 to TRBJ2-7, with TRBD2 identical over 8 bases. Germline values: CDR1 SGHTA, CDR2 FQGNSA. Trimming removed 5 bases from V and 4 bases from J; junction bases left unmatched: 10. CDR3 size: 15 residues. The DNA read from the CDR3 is TGTGCCAGCAGCCACCCGGGACTAGGGATTTACGAG. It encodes CASSHPGLGIYE. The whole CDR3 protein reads CASSHPGLGIYEQYF.

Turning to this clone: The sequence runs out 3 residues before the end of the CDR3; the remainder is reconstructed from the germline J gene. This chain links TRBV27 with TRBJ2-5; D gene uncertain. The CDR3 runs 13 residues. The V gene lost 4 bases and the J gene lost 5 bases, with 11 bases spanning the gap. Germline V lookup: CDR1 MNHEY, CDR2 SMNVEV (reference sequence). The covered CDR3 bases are TGTGCCAGCAGTTCTAGTTCGTGGGAGACC. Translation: CASSSSSWET. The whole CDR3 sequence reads CASSSSSWETQYF.

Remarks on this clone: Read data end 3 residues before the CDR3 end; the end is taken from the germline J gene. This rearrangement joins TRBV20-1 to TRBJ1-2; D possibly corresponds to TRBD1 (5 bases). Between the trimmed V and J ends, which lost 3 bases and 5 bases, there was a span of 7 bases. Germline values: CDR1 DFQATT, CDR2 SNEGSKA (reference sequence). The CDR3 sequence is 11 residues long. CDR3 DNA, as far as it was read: TGCAGTGCTAGGGGGGGGTATGGC. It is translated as CSARGGYG. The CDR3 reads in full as CSARGGYGYTF.

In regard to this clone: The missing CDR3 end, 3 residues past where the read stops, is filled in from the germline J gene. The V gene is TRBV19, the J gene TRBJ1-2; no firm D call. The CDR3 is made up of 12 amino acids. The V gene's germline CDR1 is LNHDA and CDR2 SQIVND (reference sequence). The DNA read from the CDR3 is TGTGCCAGTAGTATACGAGGTTCCGGC. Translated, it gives CASSIRGSG. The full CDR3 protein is CASSIRGSGYTF.

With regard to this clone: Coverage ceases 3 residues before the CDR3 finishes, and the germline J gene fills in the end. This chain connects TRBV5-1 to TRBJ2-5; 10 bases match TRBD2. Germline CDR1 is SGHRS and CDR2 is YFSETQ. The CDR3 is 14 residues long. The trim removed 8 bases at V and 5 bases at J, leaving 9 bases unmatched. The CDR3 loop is CASTPGLAMETQYF. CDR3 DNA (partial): TGCGCCAGTACACCGGGACTAGCGATGGAGACC.

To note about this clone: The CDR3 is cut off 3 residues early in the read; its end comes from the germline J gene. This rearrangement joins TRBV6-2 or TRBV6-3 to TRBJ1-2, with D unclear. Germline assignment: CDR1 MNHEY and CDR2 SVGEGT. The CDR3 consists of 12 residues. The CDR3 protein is CASSYIPRDYTF. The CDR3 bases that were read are TGTGCCAGCAGTTACATCCCGCGGGAC.

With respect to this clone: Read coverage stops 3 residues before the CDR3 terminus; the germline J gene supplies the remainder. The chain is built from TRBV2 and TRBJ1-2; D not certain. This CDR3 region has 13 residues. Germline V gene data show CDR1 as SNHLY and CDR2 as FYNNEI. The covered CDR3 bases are TGTGCCAGCATTCCTAATCTCCCCCTGGGC. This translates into CASIPNLPLG. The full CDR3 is CASIPNLPLGYTF.

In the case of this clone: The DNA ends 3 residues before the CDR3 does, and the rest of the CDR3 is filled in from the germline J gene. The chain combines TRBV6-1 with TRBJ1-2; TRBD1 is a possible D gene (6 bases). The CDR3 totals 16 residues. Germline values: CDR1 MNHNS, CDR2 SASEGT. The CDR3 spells CASSGLGGGSSYDYTF. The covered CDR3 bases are TGTGCCAGCAGTGGGTTAGGAGGGGGAAGCTCCTACGAC.

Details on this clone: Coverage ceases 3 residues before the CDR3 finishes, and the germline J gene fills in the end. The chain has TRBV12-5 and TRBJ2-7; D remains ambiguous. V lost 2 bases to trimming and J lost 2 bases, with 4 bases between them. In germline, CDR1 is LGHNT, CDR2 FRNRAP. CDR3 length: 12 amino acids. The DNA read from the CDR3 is TGTGCTAGTGGTTTGTATCCCTACGAG. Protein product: CASGLYPYE. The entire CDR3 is CASGLYPYEQYF.

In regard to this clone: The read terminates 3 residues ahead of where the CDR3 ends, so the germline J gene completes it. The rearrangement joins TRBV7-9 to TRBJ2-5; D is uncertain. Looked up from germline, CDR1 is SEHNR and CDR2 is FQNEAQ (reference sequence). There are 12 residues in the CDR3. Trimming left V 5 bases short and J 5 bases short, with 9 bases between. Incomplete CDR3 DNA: TGTGCCAGCAGCCCACCCAGGGAGACC. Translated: CASSPPRET. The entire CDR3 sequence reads CASSPPRETQYF.

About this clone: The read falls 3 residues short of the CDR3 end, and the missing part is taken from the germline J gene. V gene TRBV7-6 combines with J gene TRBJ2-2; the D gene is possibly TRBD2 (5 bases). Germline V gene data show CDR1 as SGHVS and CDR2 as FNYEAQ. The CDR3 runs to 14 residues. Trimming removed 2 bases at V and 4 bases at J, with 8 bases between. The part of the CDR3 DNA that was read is TGTGCCAGCAGCTTAAATGCGGGCACCGGGGAG. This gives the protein CASSLNAGTGE. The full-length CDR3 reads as CASSLNAGTGELFF.

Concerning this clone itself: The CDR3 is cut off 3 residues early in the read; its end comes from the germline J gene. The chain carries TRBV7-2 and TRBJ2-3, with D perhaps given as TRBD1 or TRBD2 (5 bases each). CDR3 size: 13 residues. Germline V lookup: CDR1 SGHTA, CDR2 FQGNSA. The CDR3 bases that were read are TGTGCCAGCAGCTTTGAGGGGTTTTGGGCG. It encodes CASSFEGFWA. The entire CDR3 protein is CASSFEGFWAQYF.

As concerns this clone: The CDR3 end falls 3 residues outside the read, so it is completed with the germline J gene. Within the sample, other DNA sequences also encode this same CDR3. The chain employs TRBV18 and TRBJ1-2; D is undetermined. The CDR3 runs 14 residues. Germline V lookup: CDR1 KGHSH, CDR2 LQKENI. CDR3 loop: CASSPPSGSYDYTF. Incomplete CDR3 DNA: TGTGCCAGCTCACCACCTAGCGGGTCCTACGAC.

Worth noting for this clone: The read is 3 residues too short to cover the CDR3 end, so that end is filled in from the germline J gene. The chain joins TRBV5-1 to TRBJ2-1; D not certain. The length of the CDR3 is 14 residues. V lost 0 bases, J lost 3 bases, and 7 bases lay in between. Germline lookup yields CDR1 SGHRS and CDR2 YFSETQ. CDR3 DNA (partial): TGCGCCAGCAGCTTGGCCGACATCTACAATGAG. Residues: CASSLADIYNE. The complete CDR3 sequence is CASSLADIYNEQFF.

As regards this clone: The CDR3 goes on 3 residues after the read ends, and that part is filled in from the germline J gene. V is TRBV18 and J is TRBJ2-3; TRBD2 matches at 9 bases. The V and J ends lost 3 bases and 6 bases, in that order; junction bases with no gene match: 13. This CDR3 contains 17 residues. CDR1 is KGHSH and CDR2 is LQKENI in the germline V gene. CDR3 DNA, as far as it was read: TGTGCCAGCTCACCGGGCCCTACGCGGGGGGGCGACGATACG. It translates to CASSPGPTRGGDDT. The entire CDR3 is CASSPGPTRGGDDTQYF.

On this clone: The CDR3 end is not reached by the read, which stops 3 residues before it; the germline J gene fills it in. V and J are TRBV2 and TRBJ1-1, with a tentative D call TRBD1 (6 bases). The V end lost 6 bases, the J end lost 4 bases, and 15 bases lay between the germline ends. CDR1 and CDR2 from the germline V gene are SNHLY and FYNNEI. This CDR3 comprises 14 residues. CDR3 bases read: TGTGCCAGCAGGCCCCCACAGGGTATCACTGAA. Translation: CASRPPQGITE. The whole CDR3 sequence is CASRPPQGITEAFF.

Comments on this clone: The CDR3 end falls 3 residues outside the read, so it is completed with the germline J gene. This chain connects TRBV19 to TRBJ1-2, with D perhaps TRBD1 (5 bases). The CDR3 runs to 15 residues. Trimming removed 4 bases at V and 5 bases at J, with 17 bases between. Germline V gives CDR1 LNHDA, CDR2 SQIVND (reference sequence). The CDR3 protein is CASSTGPPGGYGYTF. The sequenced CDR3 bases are TGTGCCAGTAGTACAGGGCCTCCGGGGGGATATGGC.

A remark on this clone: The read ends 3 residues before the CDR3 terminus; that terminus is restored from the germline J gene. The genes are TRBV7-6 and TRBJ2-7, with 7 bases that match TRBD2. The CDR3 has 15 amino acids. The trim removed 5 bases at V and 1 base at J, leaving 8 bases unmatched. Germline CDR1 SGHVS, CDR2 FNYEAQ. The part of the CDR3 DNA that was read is TGTGCCAGCAGCATGAGCGGGGCTAATTCCTACGAG. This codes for CASSMSGANSYE. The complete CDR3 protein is CASSMSGANSYEQYF.

CDR3 region: CAISLNPGTGGDQPQHF. The CDR3 bases that were read are TGTGCCATCAGCCTCAACCCCGGGACAGGGGGTGATCAGCCC. The gene calls are TRBV10-3 and TRBJ1-5, with 11 nucleotides matching TRBD1. With the read ending 3 residues before the CDR3 end, the germline J gene is used to fill in that end. V lost 6 bases, J lost 5 bases, and 12 bases stayed unmatched. Germline V gene data show CDR1 as ENHRY and CDR2 as SYGVKD. The CDR3 spans 17 residues.

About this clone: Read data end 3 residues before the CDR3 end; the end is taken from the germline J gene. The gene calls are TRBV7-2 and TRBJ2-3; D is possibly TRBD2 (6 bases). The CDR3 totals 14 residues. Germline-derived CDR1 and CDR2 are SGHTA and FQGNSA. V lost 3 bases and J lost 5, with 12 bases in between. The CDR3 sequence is CASSLGLLGDTQYF. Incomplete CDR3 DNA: TGTGCCAGCAGCTTGGGACTGTTAGGAGATACG.

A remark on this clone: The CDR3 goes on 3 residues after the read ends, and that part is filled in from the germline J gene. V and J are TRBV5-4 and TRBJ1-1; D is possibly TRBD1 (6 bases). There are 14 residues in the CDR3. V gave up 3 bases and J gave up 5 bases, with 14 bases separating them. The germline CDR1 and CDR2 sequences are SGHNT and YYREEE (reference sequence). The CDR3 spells CASSSELRGTEAFF. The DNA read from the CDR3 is TGTGCCAGCAGCTCGGAACTCAGGGGAACTGAA.